The clone carrying this T cell receptor beta chain has only a few counts. Its antigen is still unknown. The source of the sample is a study of B cell selection in AIRE deficiency. Regarding the study as a whole: Healthy donors alone shared 30% to 35% of 3,300 or so Treg sequences; patients alone 8.5% to 10%.

TCRdb's copy holds only in-frame clones and misses some; the assay was immunoSEQ multiplex PCR. The data hold approximately 25,000 clones, with around 95% observed a single time. CDR1 and CDR2 (germline): LNHNV, YYDKDF (reference sequence). This CDR3 has 15 amino acids. Trimming left V 0 bases short and J 13 bases short, with 18 bases between. Conventional CD4 T cells were sorted as CD4+CD127+ cells. The origin of this receptor is a human donor in good health. The chain combines TRBV15 with TRBJ1-4, with TRBD1 as a possible D gene (5 bases). Sequencing used CD4+CD127+ conventional T cells sorted from PBMCs. This chain's CDR3 is CATSRDRSGTGILFF. The CDR3 DNA is TGTGCCACCAGCAGAGATCGGTCAGGGACTGGGATACTGTTTTTT.